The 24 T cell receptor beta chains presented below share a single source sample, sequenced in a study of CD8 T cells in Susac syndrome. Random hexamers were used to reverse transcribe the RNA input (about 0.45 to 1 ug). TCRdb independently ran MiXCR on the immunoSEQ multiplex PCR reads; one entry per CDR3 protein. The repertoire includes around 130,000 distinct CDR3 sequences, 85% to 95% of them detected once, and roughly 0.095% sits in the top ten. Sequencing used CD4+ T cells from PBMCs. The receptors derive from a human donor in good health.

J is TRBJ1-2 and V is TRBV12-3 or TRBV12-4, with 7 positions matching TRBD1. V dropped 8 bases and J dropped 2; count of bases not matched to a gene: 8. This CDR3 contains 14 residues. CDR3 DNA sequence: TGTGCCAGCGGGCGACAGGGTGGGAACTATGGCTACACCTTC. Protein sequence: CASGRQGGNYGYTF.

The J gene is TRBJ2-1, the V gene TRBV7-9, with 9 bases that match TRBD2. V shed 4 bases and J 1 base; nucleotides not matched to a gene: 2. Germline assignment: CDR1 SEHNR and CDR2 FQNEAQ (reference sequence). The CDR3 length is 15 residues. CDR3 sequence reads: CASSSSGKSYNEQFF. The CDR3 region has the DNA TGTGCCAGCAGCTCTAGCGGGAAATCCTACAATGAGCAGTTCTTC.

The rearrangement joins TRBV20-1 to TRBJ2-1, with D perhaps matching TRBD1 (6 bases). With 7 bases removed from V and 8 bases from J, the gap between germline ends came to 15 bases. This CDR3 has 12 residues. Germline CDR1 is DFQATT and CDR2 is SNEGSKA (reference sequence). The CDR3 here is CSVGTPWDEQFF. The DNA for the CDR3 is TGCAGTGTTGGGACACCGTGGGATGAGCAGTTCTTC.

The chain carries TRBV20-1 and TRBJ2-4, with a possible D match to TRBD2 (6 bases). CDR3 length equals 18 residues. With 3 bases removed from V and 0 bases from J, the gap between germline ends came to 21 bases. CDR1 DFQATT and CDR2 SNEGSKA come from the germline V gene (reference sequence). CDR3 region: CSAREGPGWGLAKNIQYF. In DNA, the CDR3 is TGCAGTGCTAGGGAGGGTCCGGGGTGGGGCCTAGCCAAAAACATTCAGTACTTC.

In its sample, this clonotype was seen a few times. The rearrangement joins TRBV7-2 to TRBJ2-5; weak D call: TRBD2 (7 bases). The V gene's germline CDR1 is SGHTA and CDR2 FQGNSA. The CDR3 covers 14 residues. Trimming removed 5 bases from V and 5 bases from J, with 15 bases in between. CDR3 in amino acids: CASSTRGGRETQYF. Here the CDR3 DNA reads TGTGCCAGCAGCACCCGCGGGGGCAGGGAGACCCAGTACTTC.

The CDR3 coding sequence is TGCAGCGTTGGGTTGAGGGGGCGAGAGACCCAGTACTTC. It specifies CSVGLRGRETQYF. The chain has TRBV29-1 and TRBJ2-5, with 7 bases that match TRBD1. V lost 4 bases and J lost 4; bases outside the gene matches: 6. The CDR3 extends over 13 amino acids. Germline V CDR1 and CDR2: SQVTM, ANQGSEA.

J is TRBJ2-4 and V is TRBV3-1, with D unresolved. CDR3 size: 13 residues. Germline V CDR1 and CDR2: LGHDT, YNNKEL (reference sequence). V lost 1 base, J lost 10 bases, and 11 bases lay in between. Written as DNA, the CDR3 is TGTGCCAGCAGCCAAGCGACTCAAGGGATTCAGTACTTC. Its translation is CASSQATQGIQYF.

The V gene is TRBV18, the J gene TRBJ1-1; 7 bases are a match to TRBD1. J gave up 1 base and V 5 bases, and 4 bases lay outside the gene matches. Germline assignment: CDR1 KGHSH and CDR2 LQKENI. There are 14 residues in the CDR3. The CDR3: CASSAGTENTEAFF. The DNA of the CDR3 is TGTGCCAGCTCAGCCGGGACAGAGAACACTGAAGCTTTCTTT.

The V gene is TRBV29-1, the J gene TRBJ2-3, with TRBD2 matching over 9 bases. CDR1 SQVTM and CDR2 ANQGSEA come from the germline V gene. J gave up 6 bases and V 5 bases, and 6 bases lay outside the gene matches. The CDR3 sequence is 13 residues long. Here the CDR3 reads CSVFSGRGDTQYF. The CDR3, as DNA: TGCAGCGTTTTTAGCGGGAGAGGGGATACGCAGTATTTT.

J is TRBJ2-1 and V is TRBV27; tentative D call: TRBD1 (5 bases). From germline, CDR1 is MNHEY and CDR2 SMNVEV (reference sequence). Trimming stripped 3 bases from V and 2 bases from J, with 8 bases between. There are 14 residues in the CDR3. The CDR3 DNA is TGTGCCAGCAGTTTTAGGGGTCCCTACAATGAGCAGTTCTTC. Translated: CASSFRGPYNEQFF.

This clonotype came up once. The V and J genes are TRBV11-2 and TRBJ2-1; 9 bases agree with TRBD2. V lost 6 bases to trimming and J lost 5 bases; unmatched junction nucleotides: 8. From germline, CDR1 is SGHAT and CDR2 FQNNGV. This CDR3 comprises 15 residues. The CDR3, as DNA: TGTGCCAGCAGACGCCCGGGACTAGCAAACAATGAGCAGTTCTTC. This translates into CASRRPGLANNEQFF.

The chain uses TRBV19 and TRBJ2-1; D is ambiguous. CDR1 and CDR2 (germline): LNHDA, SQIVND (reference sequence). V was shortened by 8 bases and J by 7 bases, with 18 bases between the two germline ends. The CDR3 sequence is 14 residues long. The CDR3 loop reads CASGNGGLVNEQFF. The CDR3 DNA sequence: TGTGCCAGTGGAAACGGTGGGCTAGTTAATGAGCAGTTCTTC.

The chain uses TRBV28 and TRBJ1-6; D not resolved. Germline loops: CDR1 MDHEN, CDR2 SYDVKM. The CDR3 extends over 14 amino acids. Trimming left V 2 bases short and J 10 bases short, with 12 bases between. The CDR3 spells CASSLGRVGSPLHF. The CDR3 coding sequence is TGTGCCAGCAGTTTAGGGCGGGTTGGATCACCCCTCCACTTT.

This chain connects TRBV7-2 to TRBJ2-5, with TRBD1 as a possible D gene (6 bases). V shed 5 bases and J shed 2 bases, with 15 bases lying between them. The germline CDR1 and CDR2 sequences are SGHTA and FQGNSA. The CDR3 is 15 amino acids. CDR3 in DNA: TGTGCCAGCAGCCCTCAGGGGTGGGGGCAAGAGACCCAGTACTTC. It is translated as CASSPQGWGQETQYF.

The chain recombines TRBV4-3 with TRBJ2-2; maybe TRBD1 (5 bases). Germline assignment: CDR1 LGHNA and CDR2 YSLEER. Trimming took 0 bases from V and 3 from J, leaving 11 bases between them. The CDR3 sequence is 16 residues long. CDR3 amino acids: CASSQDQYRHTGELFF. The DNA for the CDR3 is TGCGCCAGCAGCCAAGATCAATACAGGCACACCGGGGAGCTGTTTTTT.

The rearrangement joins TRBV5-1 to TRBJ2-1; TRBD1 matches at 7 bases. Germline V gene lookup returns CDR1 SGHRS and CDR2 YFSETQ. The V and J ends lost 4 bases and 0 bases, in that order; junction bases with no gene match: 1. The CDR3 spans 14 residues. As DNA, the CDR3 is TGCGCCAGCAGCCGGGACAGCTCCTACAATGAGCAGTTCTTC. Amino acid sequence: CASSRDSSYNEQFF.

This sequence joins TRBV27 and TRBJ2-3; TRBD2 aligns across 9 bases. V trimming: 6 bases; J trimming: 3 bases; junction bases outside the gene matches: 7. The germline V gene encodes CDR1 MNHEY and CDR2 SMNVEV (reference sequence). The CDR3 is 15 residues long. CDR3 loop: CASRPLAGKTDTQYF. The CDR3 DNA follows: TGTGCCAGCAGACCCCTAGCGGGAAAGACAGATACGCAGTATTTT.

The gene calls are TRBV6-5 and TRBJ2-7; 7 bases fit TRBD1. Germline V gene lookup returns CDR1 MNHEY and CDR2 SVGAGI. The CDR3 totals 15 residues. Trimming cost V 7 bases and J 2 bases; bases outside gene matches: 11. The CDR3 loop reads CASTLIDRAPYEQYF. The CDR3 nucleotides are TGTGCCAGCACCCTTATAGACAGGGCCCCCTACGAGCAGTACTTC.

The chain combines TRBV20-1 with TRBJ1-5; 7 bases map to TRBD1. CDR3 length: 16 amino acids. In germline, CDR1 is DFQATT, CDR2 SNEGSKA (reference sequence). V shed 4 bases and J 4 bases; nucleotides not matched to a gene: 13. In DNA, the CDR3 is TGCAGTGCTATCAGGCGGCCGGGACAGCAGAATCAGCCCCAGCATTTT. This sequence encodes CSAIRRPGQQNQPQHF.

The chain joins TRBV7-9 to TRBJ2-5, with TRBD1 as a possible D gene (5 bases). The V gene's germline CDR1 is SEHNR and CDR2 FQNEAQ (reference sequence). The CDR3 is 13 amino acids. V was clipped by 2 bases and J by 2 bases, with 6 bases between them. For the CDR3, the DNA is TGTGCCAGCAGCTTAAAGGGGCAAGAGACCCAGTACTTC. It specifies CASSLKGQETQYF.

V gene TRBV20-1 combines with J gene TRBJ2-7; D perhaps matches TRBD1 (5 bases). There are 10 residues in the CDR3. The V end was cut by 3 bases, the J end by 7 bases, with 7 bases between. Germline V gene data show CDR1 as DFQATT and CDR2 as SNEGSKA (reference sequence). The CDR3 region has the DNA TGCAGTGCTAGGAAGGGGGAGCAGTACTTC. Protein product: CSARKGEQYF.

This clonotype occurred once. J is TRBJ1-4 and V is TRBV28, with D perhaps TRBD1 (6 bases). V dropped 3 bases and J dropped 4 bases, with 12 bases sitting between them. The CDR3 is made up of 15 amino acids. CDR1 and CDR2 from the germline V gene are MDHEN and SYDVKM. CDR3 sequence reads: CASSFWGRINEKLFF. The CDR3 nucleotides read TGTGCCAGCAGTTTTTGGGGGCGAATTAATGAAAAACTGTTTTTT.

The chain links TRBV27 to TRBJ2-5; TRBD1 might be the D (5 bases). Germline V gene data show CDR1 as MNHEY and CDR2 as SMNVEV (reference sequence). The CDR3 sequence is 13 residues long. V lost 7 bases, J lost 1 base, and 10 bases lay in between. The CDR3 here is CASNAQGQETQYF. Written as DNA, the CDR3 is TGTGCCAGCAATGCCCAGGGCCAAGAGACCCAGTACTTC.

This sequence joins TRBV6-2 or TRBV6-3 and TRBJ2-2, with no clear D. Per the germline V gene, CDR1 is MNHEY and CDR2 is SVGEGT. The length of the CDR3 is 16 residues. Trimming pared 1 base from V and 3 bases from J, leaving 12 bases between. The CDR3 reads CASSYWSPSDTGELFF. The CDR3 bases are TGTGCCAGCAGTTACTGGTCACCGTCGGACACCGGGGAGCTGTTTTTT.